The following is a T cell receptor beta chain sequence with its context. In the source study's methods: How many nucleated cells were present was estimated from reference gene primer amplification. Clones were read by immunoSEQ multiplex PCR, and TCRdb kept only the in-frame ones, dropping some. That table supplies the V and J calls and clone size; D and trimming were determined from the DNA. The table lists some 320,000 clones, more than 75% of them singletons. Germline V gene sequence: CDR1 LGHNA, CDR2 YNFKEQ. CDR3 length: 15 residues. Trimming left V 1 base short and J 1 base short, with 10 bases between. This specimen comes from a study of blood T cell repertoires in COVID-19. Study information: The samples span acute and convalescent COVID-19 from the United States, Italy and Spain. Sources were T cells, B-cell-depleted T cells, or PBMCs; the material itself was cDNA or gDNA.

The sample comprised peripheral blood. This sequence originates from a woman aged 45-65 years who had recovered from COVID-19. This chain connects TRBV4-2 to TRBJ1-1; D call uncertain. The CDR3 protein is CASSQALHSNTEAFF. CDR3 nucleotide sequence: TGTGCCAGCAGCCAAGCACTCCACTCGAACACTGAAGCTTTCTTT.